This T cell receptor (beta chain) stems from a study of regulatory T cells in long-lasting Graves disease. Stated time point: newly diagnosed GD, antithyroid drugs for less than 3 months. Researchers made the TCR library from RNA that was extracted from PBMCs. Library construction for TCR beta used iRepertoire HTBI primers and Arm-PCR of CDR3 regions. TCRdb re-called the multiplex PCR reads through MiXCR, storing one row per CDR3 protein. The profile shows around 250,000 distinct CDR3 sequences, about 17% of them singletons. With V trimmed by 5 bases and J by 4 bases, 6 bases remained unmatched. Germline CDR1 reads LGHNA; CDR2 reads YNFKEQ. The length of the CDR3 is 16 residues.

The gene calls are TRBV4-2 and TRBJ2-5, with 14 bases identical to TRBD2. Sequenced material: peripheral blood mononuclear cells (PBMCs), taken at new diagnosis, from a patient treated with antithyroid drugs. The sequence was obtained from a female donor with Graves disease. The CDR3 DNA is TGTGCCAGCAGCGTGGGACTAGCGGGAGCTAGAGAGACCCAGTACTTC. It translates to CASSVGLAGARETQYF.